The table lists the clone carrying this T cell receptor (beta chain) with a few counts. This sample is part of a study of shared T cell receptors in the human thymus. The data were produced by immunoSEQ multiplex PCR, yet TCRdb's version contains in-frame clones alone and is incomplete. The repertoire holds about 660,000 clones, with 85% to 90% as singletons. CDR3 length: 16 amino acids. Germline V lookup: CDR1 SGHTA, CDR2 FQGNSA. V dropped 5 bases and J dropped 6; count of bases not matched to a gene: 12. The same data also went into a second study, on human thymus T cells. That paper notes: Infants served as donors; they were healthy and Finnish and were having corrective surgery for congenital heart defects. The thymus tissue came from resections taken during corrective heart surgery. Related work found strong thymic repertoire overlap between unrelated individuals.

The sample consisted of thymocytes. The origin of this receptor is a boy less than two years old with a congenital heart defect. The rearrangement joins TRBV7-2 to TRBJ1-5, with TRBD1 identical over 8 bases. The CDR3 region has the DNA TGTGCCAGCAGCCCCACTCGACAGGGGAAACCTCAGCCCCAGCATTTT. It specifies CASSPTRQGKPQPQHF.